These 2 T cell receptor beta chains were all obtained from the same sample, sequenced in a study of blood T cell repertoires in COVID-19. Clones were sequenced by immunoSEQ multiplex PCR, and TCRdb holds only the in-frame ones, with some missing. Of 300,000 or so clones listed, around 86% were seen once; the top ten hold 1.5% to 2%. The sample was peripheral blood. These receptors were taken from a woman in her fifties or sixties with acute or convalescent COVID-19.

The J gene is TRBJ2-7, the V gene TRBV27, with D maybe TRBD1 (6 bases). Trimming removed 5 bases from V and 0 bases from J, with 17 bases in between. CDR3 size: 16 residues. Per the germline V gene, CDR1 is MNHEY and CDR2 is SMNVEV (reference sequence). DNA of the CDR3: TGTGCCAGCAGTCACCCCCGGGACACGGGCTCCTACGAGCAGTACTTC. It yields the protein CASSHPRDTGSYEQYF.

The CDR3 region is CASSIRGGNEKLFF. CDR3 sequence (DNA): TGTGCCAGTAGTATACGTGGCGGAAATGAAAAACTGTTTTTT. V is TRBV19 and J is TRBJ1-4; D remains ambiguous. This CDR3 contains 14 residues. The germline V gene encodes CDR1 LNHDA and CDR2 SQIVND (reference sequence). V dropped 2 bases and J dropped 5 bases, with 9 bases sitting between them.